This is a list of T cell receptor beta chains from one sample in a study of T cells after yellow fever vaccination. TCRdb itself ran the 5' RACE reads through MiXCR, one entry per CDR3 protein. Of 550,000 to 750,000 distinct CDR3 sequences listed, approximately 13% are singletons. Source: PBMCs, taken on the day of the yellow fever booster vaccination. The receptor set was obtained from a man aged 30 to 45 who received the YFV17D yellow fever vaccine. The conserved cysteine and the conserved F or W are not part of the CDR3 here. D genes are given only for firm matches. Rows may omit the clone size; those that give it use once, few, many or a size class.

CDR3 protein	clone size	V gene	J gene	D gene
ASSSARLSYEQY	few	TRBV7-2	TRBJ2-7	NA
ASSQERDLLAKNIQY	few	TRBV3-1	TRBJ2-4	NA
ASSLTGTGWGEQF	NA	TRBV3-1	TRBJ2-1	TRBD1
ASSLRAGGGAEQF	NA	TRBV12-3/TRBV12-4	TRBJ2-1	TRBD2
ASSPLAVPYNEQF	NA	TRBV7-3	TRBJ2-1	NA
SVAQAPYSNQPQH	few	TRBV20-1	TRBJ1-5	NA
ASSPQGLGSGANVLT	few	TRBV28	TRBJ2-6	NA
ASSLGRGPYEQY	many	TRBV11-2	TRBJ2-7	NA
ASSLRVSSFGYT	NA	TRBV5-6	TRBJ1-2	NA
ASSLQTGGTQY	few	TRBV7-8	TRBJ2-5	NA
ASGRTGGNEQF	few	TRBV9	TRBJ2-1	TRBD2
SAKDSLPTDTQY	NA	TRBV20-1	TRBJ2-3	NA
ASSQDMARTGGGGELF	few	TRBV4-3	TRBJ2-2	TRBD1
SVPGPRGNNEQF	NA	TRBV20-1	TRBJ2-1	NA
ASSLGVSGANVLT	many	TRBV12-3/TRBV12-4	TRBJ2-6	NA
ASSQDPNRLGEQY	NA	TRBV4-2	TRBJ2-7	NA
ASSLAGRARYEQY	few	TRBV5-1	TRBJ2-7	TRBD2
ASSLADYTYEQY	NA	TRBV5-1	TRBJ2-7	NA
ASSLTSGVDADTQY	NA	TRBV28	TRBJ2-3	TRBD2
ASSERGRNSYEQY	NA	TRBV10-2	TRBJ2-7	NA
ASSLGTLTYEQY	NA	TRBV28	TRBJ2-7	NA
ASSPGDGSEAF	NA	TRBV11-2	TRBJ1-1	NA
SVEPAVLGVMGNEQF	few	TRBV29-1	TRBJ2-1	NA
ATSAPGAETQY	many	TRBV24-1	TRBJ2-5	NA
ASSFPDSSSGPSPYEQY	NA	TRBV11-2	TRBJ2-7	TRBD2
ASSKGLAGGRDEQF	many	TRBV7-7	TRBJ2-1	TRBD2
ASSLGDMNTEAF	few	TRBV11-1	TRBJ1-1	NA
ASSSRTGSQY	many	TRBV7-2	TRBJ2-5	NA
ASRPPPGGTAEAF	few	TRBV6-2/TRBV6-3	TRBJ1-1	TRBD1
ASSLQSGDYNEQF	few	TRBV7-2	TRBJ2-1	TRBD2
ASRVGGLDTGELF	NA	TRBV7-2	TRBJ2-2	NA
ASSSLTGSNEQF	many	TRBV28	TRBJ2-1	NA
ASSLSGSSLADTQY	few	TRBV5-1	TRBJ2-3	TRBD2
SLADSLYGYT	NA	TRBV29-1	TRBJ1-2	NA
ASSYSGLAVSYEQY	many	TRBV6-2/TRBV6-3	TRBJ2-7	TRBD2
ASSPWTGNEKLF	NA	TRBV18	TRBJ1-4	TRBD1
ASSLVAGYVNEQF	NA	TRBV7-2	TRBJ2-1	TRBD2
ASSGGDSSGANVLT	NA	TRBV6-1	TRBJ2-6	NA
SARGTDSNQPQH	NA	TRBV20-1	TRBJ1-5	NA
SSPGTGLNQPQH	NA	TRBV20-1	TRBJ1-5	TRBD1
ASKISGGPYEQY	NA	TRBV14	TRBJ2-7	TRBD2
ASRGTGYTEAF	few	TRBV6-1	TRBJ1-1	NA
ASSLFDRGSYEQY	few	TRBV28	TRBJ2-7	TRBD1
SANGGRGSTDTQY	NA	TRBV20-1	TRBJ2-3	NA
AISPLIGGSTEAF	few	TRBV10-3	TRBJ1-1	NA
ASRRDRDYNSPLH	few	TRBV12-3/TRBV12-4	TRBJ1-6	TRBD1
ASSHWTETYEQY	few	TRBV7-9	TRBJ2-7	NA
ASSPDSPGYNEQF	NA	TRBV5-1	TRBJ2-1	NA
ASSLARGPDTQY	NA	TRBV5-4	TRBJ2-3	NA
ATSRGGGQGYEQY	NA	TRBV15	TRBJ2-7	NA
ASSRSADEQY	NA	TRBV5-5	TRBJ2-7	NA
ASSQGGQRTDTQY	few	TRBV4-3	TRBJ2-3	NA
ATSDPGTSGWDNEQF	NA	TRBV24-1	TRBJ2-1	TRBD2
ASSRGQGVHEQY	few	TRBV5-1	TRBJ2-7	TRBD1
ASSPRTGGFGEQF	few	TRBV27	TRBJ2-1	TRBD1